This T cell receptor beta chain was documented in a study of T cells in Graves' hyperthyroidism and ophthalmopathy (dated by TCRdb to the late 2010s). About the study as a whole: Peripheral blood samples were taken at the time of initial diagnosis, prior to any treatment. Following sampling, methimazole starting at 30 mg daily was given to hyperthyroidism patients, and high-dose intravenous methylprednisolone was given to ophthalmopathy patients. The approximately 98 discovery patients were randomly divided into training and test sets at a 7:3 ratio. An independent validation cohort of around 19 hyperthyroidism patients and roughly 16 patients who later progressed to ophthalmopathy tested prospective prediction of ophthalmopathy. In addition, the study compared T-cell repertoires in thyroid tissue and in blood from roughly six Graves' hyperthyroidism patients. The paper reports TCR Vbeta CDR3 sequencing of approximately 130 peripheral blood samples: some 44 ophthalmopathy, roughly 74 hyperthyroidism and 17 progressor patients. To identify TCR V-J signatures that set the groups apart, the researchers used a discovery cohort of 100 or so patients, made up of roughly 45 with Graves' ophthalmopathy and around 58 with stable Graves' hyperthyroidism.

TCR beta CDR3 regions were amplified from RNA transcripts. For the first round of RT-PCR on the TCR CDR3, the HTBI primer set was used together with the Qiagen OneStep RT-PCR kit. Libraries were constructed in a second round of multiplex PCR, after which size selection and purification were performed. Sequencing of the libraries was done on an Illumina HiSeq2000 using paired-end 100 bp reads. The study's processing was this. SOAPnuke was used to process the raw data, with reads discarded if the reads contained adapters or uncalled bases, had a mean Phred below 15, or lacked an exact constant-primer or identifier match. COPE v1.2.5 was used to merge high-quality paired reads, and clonotypes were defined as unique nucleotide sequences. MiTCR v1.1 was used to align the clonotypes against IMGT TRBV, TRBD and TRBJ reference segments. The analysis included only V-J combinations with a frequency above 0.0001, which together covered around 99% of the repertoires. A TCS score was defined as the ratio of F50 (clonal expansion) to E x V (chaos), with BLOSUM62-based TCRdist applied between CDR3 peptides within each V-J. Welch's t-statistics and random forest reduced around 550 V-J features to 13, which were used in a naive Bayes classifier (R e1071). Clones were called with MiXCR by TCRdb after fastp trimmed the public reads at Q25, and only in-frame beta chains were retained. Duplicate CDR3 protein sequences are folded into a single record with the most common DNA and genes. These V and J calls rely on TCRdb rather than the paper's analysis. Within this sample are fewer than 800,000 distinct CDR3 sequences, with less than 20% of them counted one time only. Together, the top ten hold approximately 8.4% of the sample.

Stable Graves' hyperthyroidism was defined as the absence of progression to ophthalmopathy over 18 months of follow-up. Hyperthyroidism patients were newly diagnosed, had a disease duration of under 2 months, and were aged 18 to 65 years. Exclusion was applied to patients with uncontrolled infections, other autoimmune diseases, pregnancy or lactation. Clinical symptoms, serum thyroxine and TRAb, thyroid ultrasound, and orbital computed tomography formed the basis for the diagnoses. PBMCs were separated from roughly 10 ml of fresh peripheral blood using Ficoll-Paque density gradient centrifugation. Total RNA was extracted with Trizol reagent, and quality was checked on an Agilent 2100 Bioanalyzer. General findings and caveats noted by the study authors: Sample size was not statistically predetermined, and investigators were not blinded to group allocation. Most expanded thyroid clonotypes (frequency above 0.001) were also detected in blood, a finding suggesting that blood repertoires may reflect thyroid immune responses. Ophthalmopathy was separated from stable hyperthyroidism by a 13 V-J signature model, with approximately 89% sensitivity and approximately 84% specificity obtained in cross-validation and 80%/75% obtained in testing. During validation, the model predicted progression to ophthalmopathy a median of about 6.3 months ahead of onset, with roughly 65% sensitivity and roughly 72% specificity.

The cysteine opens and the phenylalanine closes a CDR3 of 13 amino acids. CDR3 DNA is the only sequence kept; it has 39 bases, read in frame from the first base. V is pruned by 6 bases and J by 8 bases, leaving 6 bases of the junction without a gene match. Per the germline V gene (reference sequence), DFQATT is the CDR1 and SNEGSKA is the CDR2. This clonotype has at least ten counts. This clone's antigen is unknown. Per-base quality was not reported, and no clone a single base away is much larger than it. Sequencing input: blood. This TCR was recovered from a man younger than 30 with Graves' hyperthyroidism. The chain is assembled from TRBV20-1 and TRBJ2-1, with 11 bases aligning to TRBD2. The CDR3: CSATSGSAYEQFF. The nucleotides read TGCAGTGCCACTAGCGGGAGTGCATATGAGCAGTTCTTC.